Following are 27 T cell receptor beta chains from one sample sequenced in a study of cytomegalovirus exposure and HLA in healthy donors. The method was immunoSEQ multiplex PCR; TCRdb's version includes in-frame clones alone and lacks a portion of them. The sample holds some 87,000 clones, 95% to 97% seen once. Sequences were obtained from PBMCs. The source is a woman in her late teens or twenties in good health and CMV-seronegative.

V is TRBV19 and J is TRBJ1-2; D call uncertain. Trimming cost V 11 bases and J 3 bases, with 13 bases left between them. The CDR3 runs 12 residues. CDR1 and CDR2 (germline): LNHDA, SQIVND (reference sequence). This CDR3 reads CAVPGVYYGYTF. CDR3 DNA sequence: TGTGCCGTTCCCGGGGTCTACTATGGCTACACCTTC.

The chain carries TRBV9 and TRBJ2-7; D is unresolved. There are 16 residues in the CDR3. In germline, CDR1 is SGDLS, CDR2 YYNGEE. Between the trimmed V and J ends, which lost 0 bases and 0 bases, there was a span of 13 bases. The DNA for the CDR3 is TGTGCCAGCAGCGTAGCAATGGGTCAGGACTCCTACGAGCAGTACTTC. Its translation: CASSVAMGQDSYEQYF.

The chain links TRBV6-4 to TRBJ2-5, with 7 positions matching TRBD2. With 4 bases clipped from V and 0 bases from J, the junction kept 5 bases outside the gene matches. The CDR3 contains 15 residues. CDR1 MRHNA and CDR2 SNTAGT come from the germline V gene. CDR3 in amino acids: CASSVGRGDQETQYF. CDR3 DNA sequence: TGTGCCAGCAGTGTTGGCCGGGGGGACCAAGAGACCCAGTACTTC.

V is TRBV28 and J is TRBJ2-1; 7 nucleotides align to TRBD2. With 6 bases clipped from V and 2 bases from J, the junction kept 4 bases outside the gene matches. The CDR3 is made up of 14 amino acids. Germline CDR1 and CDR2: MDHEN and SYDVKM. DNA for the CDR3: TGTGCCAGCAGAATGGGGACTACCTACAATGAGCAGTTCTTC. This sequence encodes CASRMGTTYNEQFF.

The rearrangement joins TRBV5-1 to TRBJ1-3; TRBD1 might be the D (6 bases). With 9 bases removed from V and 2 bases from J, the gap between germline ends came to 15 bases. The germline CDR1 and CDR2 sequences are SGHRS and YFSETQ. The CDR3 is made up of 14 amino acids. CDR3: CATKQGPTGNTIYF. The DNA of the CDR3 is TGCGCCACCAAACAGGGCCCGACTGGAAACACCATATATTTT.

This clone was seen only once. The J gene is TRBJ2-7, the V gene TRBV6-5; D possibly corresponds to TRBD2 (6 bases). The CDR3 sequence is 14 residues long. From germline, CDR1 is MNHEY and CDR2 SVGAGI. Between the trimmed V and J ends, which lost 4 bases and 4 bases, there was a span of 14 bases. The CDR3 is CASSLGPSGYEQYF. In DNA, the CDR3 is TGTGCCAGCAGTTTGGGACCCAGCGGGTACGAGCAGTACTTC.

The chain joins TRBV7-8 to TRBJ2-5; D unclear. Germline lookup yields CDR1 SGHVS and CDR2 FQNEAQ. V was trimmed by 0 bases and J by 4 bases, leaving 18 bases between them. The CDR3 runs 17 residues. CDR3 sequence: CASSLALNQAFPETQYF. In nucleotides, the CDR3 is TGTGCCAGCAGCTTAGCGCTGAACCAGGCGTTCCCAGAGACCCAGTACTTC.

This chain joins TRBV10-2 and TRBJ1-1, with D hard to call. The CDR3 extends over 13 amino acids. The V end was cut by 0 bases, the J end by 4 bases, with 6 bases between. CDR1 and CDR2 from the germline V gene are WSHSY and SAAADI. The CDR3 sequence: CASSESDSTEAFF. For the CDR3, the DNA is TGCGCCAGCAGTGAGTCGGACTCCACTGAAGCTTTCTTT.

V gene TRBV6-1 combines with J gene TRBJ2-2, with 14 bases aligning to TRBD2. The CDR3 is made up of 14 amino acids. Germline V gives CDR1 MNHNS, CDR2 SASEGT. J gave up 10 bases and V 9 bases, and 7 bases lay outside the gene matches. CDR3 loop: CASRLAGGPEELFF. CDR3 DNA sequence: TGTGCCAGTAGACTAGCGGGAGGGCCGGAGGAGCTGTTTTTT.

The chain uses TRBV28 and TRBJ2-3; 9 bases align to TRBD1. This CDR3 is built from 15 residues. V dropped 2 bases and J dropped 3; count of bases not matched to a gene: 3. Germline V gene data show CDR1 as MDHEN and CDR2 as SYDVKM. The CDR3 protein is CASSLPGQGTDTQYF. In DNA, the CDR3 is TGTGCCAGCAGTTTACCGGGACAGGGTACAGATACGCAGTATTTT.

This clone was picked up one time. The chain uses TRBV7-9 and TRBJ2-7; D is possibly TRBD2 (7 bases). V gave up 4 bases and J gave up 4 bases, with 17 bases separating them. This CDR3 is 15 amino acids long. CDR1 and CDR2 (germline): SEHNR, FQNEAQ (reference sequence). CDR3: CASSSMGGPEYEQYF. CDR3 coding DNA: TGTGCCAGCAGCTCCATGGGGGGGCCCGAGTACGAGCAGTACTTC.

V and J are TRBV5-1 and TRBJ1-3; no definite D call. V gave up 0 bases and J gave up 8 bases, with 9 bases separating them. The germline V gene encodes CDR1 SGHRS and CDR2 YFSETQ. The CDR3 consists of 13 residues. This CDR3 is CASSLGAADTIYF. In DNA, the CDR3 is TGCGCCAGCAGCTTGGGAGCGGCGGACACCATATATTTT.

The chain couples TRBV7-6 to TRBJ1-4, with TRBD1 as a possible D gene (6 bases). Germline CDR1 SGHVS, CDR2 FNYEAQ. CDR3 length: 16 residues. With 2 bases removed from V and 5 bases from J, the gap between germline ends came to 15 bases. The chain's CDR3 is CASSLHQGSGNEKLFF. The DNA of the CDR3 is TGTGCCAGCAGCTTACATCAGGGGTCGGGGAATGAAAAACTGTTTTTT.

V gene TRBV5-1 combines with J gene TRBJ2-5, with D perhaps matching TRBD2 (6 bases). The germline CDR1 and CDR2 sequences are SGHRS and YFSETQ. The CDR3 runs 14 residues. Trimming cost V 5 bases and J 5 bases, with 16 bases left between them. CDR3 sequence: CASSTSGPEETQYF. The DNA for the CDR3 is TGCGCCAGCAGTACCAGCGGGCCGGAGGAGACCCAGTACTTC.

The V gene is TRBV18, the J gene TRBJ1-5, with D unclear. V was clipped by 3 bases and J by 2 bases, with 23 bases between them. The CDR3 extends over 19 amino acids. From germline, CDR1 is KGHSH and CDR2 LQKENI. CDR3 coding DNA: TGTGCCAGCTCACCGGTGGCGGGTTCGGGATATATTGGCAATCAGCCCCAGCATTTT. This sequence encodes CASSPVAGSGYIGNQPQHF.

The chain has TRBV6-5 and TRBJ2-7; TRBD1 aligns across 7 bases. The CDR3 has 15 amino acids. V lost 5 bases to trimming and J lost 1 base; unmatched junction nucleotides: 8. Germline CDR1 and CDR2: MNHEY and SVGAGI. CDR3 region: CASSRDRDPSYEQYF. The CDR3 coding sequence is TGTGCCAGCAGTCGCGACAGGGATCCTTCCTACGAGCAGTACTTC.

The chain joins TRBV2 to TRBJ1-1; TRBD1 agrees at 9 bases. This CDR3 has 14 amino acids. Germline CDR1 and CDR2: SNHLY and FYNNEI. J was trimmed by 6 bases and V by 4 bases; bases with no gene match: 6. CDR3 sequence (DNA): TGTGCCAGCAGTGCTTGGACAGGGGAGGCTGAAGCTTTCTTT. Protein: CASSAWTGEAEAFF.

The chain links TRBV18 to TRBJ1-3, with a weak D call TRBD1 (6 bases). V lost 6 bases, J lost 0 bases, and 6 bases lay in between. The CDR3 covers 13 residues. CDR1 is KGHSH and CDR2 is LQKENI in the germline V gene. CDR3 nucleotides: TGTGCCAGCTCGGACAGCTCTGGAAACACCATATATTTT. Its translation: CASSDSSGNTIYF.

V is TRBV29-1 and J is TRBJ1-1; maybe TRBD1 (6 bases). The CDR3 spans 15 residues. Deletions cut 6 bases from V and 1 base from J, with 18 bases between. Germline-derived CDR1 and CDR2 are SQVTM and ANQGSEA. CDR3 coding DNA: TGCAGCGTCAACACAGGGCTTGGGACGAACACTGAAGCTTTCTTT. As protein: CSVNTGLGTNTEAFF.

The V and J genes are TRBV5-1 and TRBJ2-7, with D tentatively TRBD2 (5 bases). The CDR3 contains 12 residues. V dropped 2 bases and J dropped 3 bases, with 6 bases sitting between them. CDR1 and CDR2 (germline): SGHRS, YFSETQ. Written as DNA, the CDR3 is TGCGCCAGCAGCTTCGGAGGCTACGAGCAGTACTTC. It encodes CASSFGGYEQYF.

V is TRBV5-6 and J is TRBJ2-3; tentatively, D is TRBD2 (7 bases). From germline, CDR1 is SGHDT and CDR2 YYEEEE. The CDR3 is 13 amino acids. Trimming pared 0 bases from V and 6 bases from J, leaving 8 bases between. The CDR3 region is CASSLEGGDTQYF. As DNA, the CDR3 is TGTGCCAGCAGCTTGGAGGGGGGGGATACGCAGTATTTT.

The chain links TRBV13 to TRBJ2-7, with 7 positions matching TRBD2. Germline values: CDR1 PRHDT, CDR2 FYEKMQ (reference sequence). With 4 bases clipped from V and 3 bases from J, the junction kept 21 bases outside the gene matches. This CDR3 contains 19 residues. CDR3: CASSSQAEPASGPFYEQYF. The DNA of the CDR3 is TGTGCCAGCAGCTCACAGGCAGAACCGGCTAGCGGACCGTTCTACGAGCAGTACTTC.

V and J are TRBV19 and TRBJ2-1, with 9 nucleotides matching TRBD2. Trimming at V came to 1 base and at J to 2 bases, leaving 3 bases not matched to a gene. In germline, CDR1 is LNHDA, CDR2 SQIVND (reference sequence). This CDR3 region has 16 residues. CDR3 nucleotide sequence: TGTGCCAGTAGTATAGGCGGCGGGAGGGCCTACAATGAGCAGTTCTTC. The encoded protein is CASSIGGGRAYNEQFF.

This clone was counted only a few times. J is TRBJ1-2 and V is TRBV27; D not resolved. The CDR3 consists of 11 residues. CDR1 is MNHEY and CDR2 is SMNVEV in the germline V gene (reference sequence). With 8 bases removed from V and 4 bases from J, the gap between germline ends came to 8 bases. This chain's CDR3 is CASSPGYGYTF. CDR3 bases: TGTGCCAGCTCCCCGGGCTATGGCTACACCTTC.

V usage is TRBV7-6 and J usage is TRBJ2-1; 12 bases are a match to TRBD2. The V gene's germline CDR1 is SGHVS and CDR2 FNYEAQ. The CDR3 totals 17 residues. V trimming: 4 bases; J trimming: 8 bases; junction bases outside the gene matches: 12. The DNA for the CDR3 is TGTGCCAGCAGCTCCCCCTCGACTAGCGGGAGTTTTGATGAGCAGTTCTTC. Its protein is CASSSPSTSGSFDEQFF.

The chain is built from TRBV6-5 and TRBJ2-7; tentative D call: TRBD1 (6 bases). Per the germline V gene, CDR1 is MNHEY and CDR2 is SVGAGI. This CDR3 is built from 15 residues. The V gene lost 2 bases and the J gene lost 3 bases, with 14 bases spanning the gap. This CDR3 is CASSYGSLQGYEQYF. The CDR3, as DNA: TGTGCCAGCAGTTACGGGTCCCTACAGGGCTACGAGCAGTACTTC.

The rearrangement joins TRBV7-9 to TRBJ2-3; 9 bases map to TRBD2. The germline CDR1 and CDR2 sequences are SEHNR and FQNEAQ (reference sequence). The CDR3 spans 16 residues. After removal of 5 bases from V and 0 bases from J, the junction contained 6 bases not matched to a gene. CDR3 nucleotides: TGTGCCAGCAGCCGACTACTAGCGGGCAGCACAGATACGCAGTATTTT. Translated: CASSRLLAGSTDTQYF.